This TCR beta chain appears in the sequencing data of a study of radiation and T cells in renal cell carcinoma. General study findings and limits: Baseline intratumoral clonotype presence is unknown without pretreatment biopsies.

Comments on this clone: Antigen: not known.

As to time point: blood 2 weeks post-SBRT. The treatment was: 15 Gy SBRT to primary tumor, nephrectomy 4 weeks later. After SBRT, blood was collected at 2 and 4 weeks, plus baseline. The CDR3 length is 15 residues. Trimming pared 1 base from V and 2 bases from J, leaving 10 bases between. Germline lookup yields CDR1 PRHDT and CDR2 FYEKMQ (reference sequence). Profiling relied on immunoSEQ multiplex PCR, and the TCRdb table lists in-frame clones only, not all of them. The sample shows some 75,000 clones, roughly 82% of them seen only once. This sample comprised blood, obtained from a patient whose treatment included radiotherapy and nephrectomy. The sequence came from a man between 60 and 75 years old with renal cell carcinoma. This chain links TRBV13 with TRBJ2-3; no firm D call. CDR3 in amino acids: CASSLVPRPTDTQYF. CDR3 in DNA: TGTGCCAGCAGCTTAGTCCCTAGGCCCACAGATACGCAGTATTTT. The full variable domain, rest sourced from reference TRBV13 and TRBJ2-3, is AAGVIQSPRHLIKEKRETATLKCYPIPRHDTVYWYQQGPGQDPQFLISFYEKMQSDKGSIPDRFSAQQFSDYHSELNMSSLELGDSALYFCASSLVPRPTDTQYFGPGTRLTVL.